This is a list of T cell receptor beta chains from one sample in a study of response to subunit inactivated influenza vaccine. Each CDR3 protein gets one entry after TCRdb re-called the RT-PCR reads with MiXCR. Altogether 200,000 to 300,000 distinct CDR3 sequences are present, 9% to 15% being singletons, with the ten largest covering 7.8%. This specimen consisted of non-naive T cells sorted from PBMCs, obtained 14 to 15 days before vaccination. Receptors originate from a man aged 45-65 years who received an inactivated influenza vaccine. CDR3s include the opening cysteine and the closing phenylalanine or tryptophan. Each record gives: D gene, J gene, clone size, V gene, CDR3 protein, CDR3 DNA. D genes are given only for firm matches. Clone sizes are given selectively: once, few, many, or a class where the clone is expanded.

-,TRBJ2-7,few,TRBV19,CASSIIGEGKVF,TGTGCCAGTAGTATTATCGGCGAAGGGAAAGTTTTC
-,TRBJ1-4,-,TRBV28,CASRWKQGASAKLFF,TGTGCCAGCAGATGGAAACAGGGTGCCTCGGCAAAACTGTTTTTT
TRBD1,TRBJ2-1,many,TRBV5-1,CASSYGTGPSNEQFF,TGCGCCAGCAGCTACGGGACAGGGCCATCCAATGAGCAGTTCTTC
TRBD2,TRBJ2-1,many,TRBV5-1,CASSLVAGGSYNEQFF,TGCGCCAGCAGCTTGGTGGCGGGGGGATCCTACAATGAGCAGTTCTTC
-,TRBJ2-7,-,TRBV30,CAWSVRLVRYF,TGTGCCTGGAGTGTACGTCTAGTGCGGTACTTC
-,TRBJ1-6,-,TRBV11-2,CASSLGPRVPDHF,TGTGCCAGCAGCTTAGGCCCTCGGGTCCCAGACCACTTT
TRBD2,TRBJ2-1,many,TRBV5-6,CASSPTTSGRARGYNEQFF,TGTGCCAGCAGCCCGACGACTAGCGGGAGGGCCAGAGGTTACAATGAGCAGTTCTTC
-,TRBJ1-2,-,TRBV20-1,CSASTLARAVNGYTF,TGCAGTGCTTCGACCCTGGCCCGAGCGGTAAATGGCTACACCTTC
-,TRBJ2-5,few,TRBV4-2,CASSQGPQGSGETQYF,TGTGCCAGCAGCCAAGGACCCCAGGGATCGGGGGAGACCCAGTACTTC
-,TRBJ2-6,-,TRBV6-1,CASSAESSGANVLTF,TGTGCCAGCAGTGCAGAGAGCTCTGGGGCCAACGTCCTGACTTTC
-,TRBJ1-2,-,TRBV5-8,CASSYTEGWRYGYTF,TGTGCCAGCAGCTACACAGAGGGGTGGAGGTATGGCTACACCTTC
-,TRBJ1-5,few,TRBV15,CATSQMGLPNQPQHF,TGTGCCACCAGCCAAATGGGTCTACCAAATCAGCCCCAGCATTTT
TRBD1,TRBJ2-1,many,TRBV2,CATRQGWNEQFF,TGTGCCACTAGACAGGGATGGAATGAGCAGTTCTTC
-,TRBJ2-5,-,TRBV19,CASSISRGQETQYF,TGTGCCAGTAGTATATCGCGGGGCCAAGAGACCCAGTACTTC
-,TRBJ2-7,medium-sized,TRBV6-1,CASTLYGYEQYF,TGTGCCAGCACTTTATATGGATACGAGCAGTACTTC
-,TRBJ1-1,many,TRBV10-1,CASSEGGMNTEAFF,TGCGCCAGCAGTGAAGGGGGAATGAACACTGAAGCTTTCTTT
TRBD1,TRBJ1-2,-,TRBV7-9,CASSLGDRDDGYTF,TGTGCCAGCAGCTTAGGGGACAGGGATGATGGCTACACCTTC
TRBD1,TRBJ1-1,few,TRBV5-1,CASSSAPGGTEAFF,TGCGCCAGCAGCTCCGCCCCAGGGGGCACTGAAGCTTTCTTT
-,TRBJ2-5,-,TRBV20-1,CSAGETQYF,TGCAGTGCGGGGGAGACCCAGTACTTC
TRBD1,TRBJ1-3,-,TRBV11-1,CASSPPGTGLRFSGNTIYF,TGTGCCAGCAGCCCTCCCGGGACAGGGCTCCGATTCTCTGGAAACACCATATATTTT
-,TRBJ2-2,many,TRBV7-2,CASSLTATNTGELFF,TGTGCCAGCAGCTTAACAGCGACTAACACCGGGGAGCTGTTTTTT
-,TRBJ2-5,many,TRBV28,CASSFAQQETQYF,TGTGCCAGCAGTTTTGCACAGCAAGAGACCCAGTACTTC
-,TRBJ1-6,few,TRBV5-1,CASSLDGQINSPLHF,TGCGCCAGCAGCTTAGACGGACAAATTAATTCACCCCTCCACTTT
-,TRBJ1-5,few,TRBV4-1,CASSQKWPGDQPQHF,TGCGCCAGCAGCCAAAAGTGGCCGGGCGATCAGCCCCAGCATTTT
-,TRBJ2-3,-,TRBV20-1,CSASGETSTDTQYF,TGCAGTGCTAGCGGGGAGACTAGCACAGATACGCAGTATTTT
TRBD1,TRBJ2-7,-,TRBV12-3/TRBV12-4,CASRQGAYEQYF,TGTGCCAGCAGACAGGGGGCCTACGAGCAGTACTTC
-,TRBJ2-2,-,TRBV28,CASSPPVGRTGELFF,TGTGCCAGCAGCCCTCCAGTGGGGCGGACCGGGGAGCTGTTTTTT
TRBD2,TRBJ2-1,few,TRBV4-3,CASSQDPGGGVNEQFF,TGCGCCAGCAGCCAAGATCCGGGAGGAGGGGTCAATGAGCAGTTCTTC
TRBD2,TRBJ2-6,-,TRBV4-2,CASSQPGGSGANVLTF,TGTGCCAGCAGCCAACCGGGAGGCTCTGGGGCCAACGTCCTGACTTTC
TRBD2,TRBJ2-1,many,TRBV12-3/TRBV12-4,CASSLTSGSNEQFF,TGTGCCAGCAGTTTGACTAGCGGGAGCAATGAGCAGTTCTTC
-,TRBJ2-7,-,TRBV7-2,CASSPLAYEQYF,TGTGCCAGCAGCCCCCTCGCCTACGAGCAGTACTTC
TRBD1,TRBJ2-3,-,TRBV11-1,CASSLAPQGGADTQYF,TGTGCCAGCAGCTTAGCGCCACAGGGGGGAGCAGATACGCAGTATTTT
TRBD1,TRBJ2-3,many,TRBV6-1,CASSEAGGQGGLTDTQYF,TGTGCCAGCAGTGAAGCTGGGGGACAGGGTGGGTTGACAGATACGCAGTATTTT
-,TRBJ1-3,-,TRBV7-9,CASSVGVNSGNTIYF,TGTGCCAGCAGCGTCGGGGTTAACTCTGGAAACACCATATATTTT
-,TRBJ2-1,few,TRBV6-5,CASSYSGKGSWSF,TGTGCCAGCAGTTACTCGGGGAAAGGGAGTTGGAGCTTC
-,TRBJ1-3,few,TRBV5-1,CASSLGDADSGNTIYF,TGCGCCAGCAGCTTGGGAGACGCCGACTCTGGAAACACCATATATTTT
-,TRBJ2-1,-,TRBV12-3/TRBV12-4,CASSGSESSYNEQFF,TGTGCCAGCAGTGGGAGTGAGAGCTCCTACAATGAGCAGTTCTTC
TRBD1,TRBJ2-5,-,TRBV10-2,CASSWDRGETQYF,TGCGCCAGCAGTTGGGACAGGGGGGAGACCCAGTACTTC
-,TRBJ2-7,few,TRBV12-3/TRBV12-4,CASSRLGGSYEQYF,TGTGCCAGCAGTCGCCTGGGGGGCTCCTACGAGCAGTACTTC
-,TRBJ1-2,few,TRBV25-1,CASTGPGRGGYTF,TGTGCCAGCACCGGTCCAGGGCGTGGTGGCTACACCTTC
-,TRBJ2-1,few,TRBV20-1,CSASRGLYNEQFF,TGCAGTGCTAGTCGGGGCCTTTACAATGAGCAGTTCTTC
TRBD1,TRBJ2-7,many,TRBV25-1,CASSPQTGQQLHEQYF,TGTGCCAGCAGTCCCCAAACGGGACAGCAGTTACACGAGCAGTACTTC
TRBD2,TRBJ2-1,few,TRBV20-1,CSARDSGSSKNEQFF,TGCAGTGCTAGAGATAGCGGGTCCTCCAAAAATGAGCAGTTCTTC
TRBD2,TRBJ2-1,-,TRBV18,CASSPRSSGPHEQFF,TGTGCCAGCTCACCACGCTCTAGCGGGCCTCACGAGCAGTTCTTC
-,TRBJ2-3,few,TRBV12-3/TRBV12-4,CASSTRPLATSTDTQYF,TGTGCCAGCAGTACCCGACCCCTAGCGACTAGCACAGATACGCAGTATTTT